The 18 T cell receptor beta chains given below trace back to one sample, sequenced in a study of cytomegalovirus exposure and HLA in healthy donors (TCRdb year 2017). Receptors were amplified or captured by the immunoSEQ multiplex PCR assay. The multiplex PCR relied on a mix of 60 forward primers for TCR Vbeta segments and 13 reverse primers for TCR Jbeta segments. What TCRdb holds here is the immuneACCESS table cut down to in-frame rearrangements. Part of the clones is not present; checked against another copy, under half of the missing clones reflect an unresolved V gene, and the others are unexplained. The table for this sample shows 45,000 to 55,000 clones. The ten largest clones add up to 11% of the sample. The sequencing input was PBMCs. The origin of the receptors is a woman between 45 and 60 years old in good health and CMV-seropositive.

The chain joins TRBV18 to TRBJ2-7, with D unresolved. The CDR3 totals 13 residues. Germline loops: CDR1 KGHSH, CDR2 LQKENI. V was pared by 3 bases and J by 0 bases, with 6 bases between. CDR3 bases: TGTGCCAGCTCACCCCCCCTCTCCTACGAGCAGTACTTC. This translates into CASSPPLSYEQYF.

The chain has TRBV28 and TRBJ2-1; 8 bases align to TRBD2. Germline V gives CDR1 MDHEN, CDR2 SYDVKM. V lost 4 bases and J lost 10; bases outside the gene matches: 6. The CDR3 is 13 residues long. CDR3 DNA: TGTGCCAGCAGTTCGAACGGGAGGGGAGAGCAGTTCTTC. Translated, it gives CASSSNGRGEQFF. The variable domain in full, completed from reference TRBV28 and TRBJ2-1, reads DVKVTQSSRYLVKRTGEKVFLECVQDMDHENMFWYRQDPGLGLRLIYFSYDVKMKEKGDIPEGYSVSREKKERFSLILESASTNQTSMYLCASSSNGRGEQFFGPGTRLTVL.

The rearrangement links TRBV5-1 to TRBJ1-6; D not resolved. V was trimmed by 0 bases and J by 7 bases, leaving 11 bases between them. CDR1 SGHRS and CDR2 YFSETQ come from the germline V gene. This CDR3 has 15 residues. The DNA of the CDR3 is TGCGCCAGCAGCTTGGCCTCAGTCTCAAATTCACCCCTCCACTTT. This encodes CASSLASVSNSPLHF.

V usage is TRBV5-1 and J usage is TRBJ2-1; a weak D match, TRBD2 (6 bases). V was shortened by 0 bases and J by 7 bases, with 14 bases between the two germline ends. The CDR3 runs to 15 residues. CDR1 and CDR2 (germline): SGHRS, YFSETQ. The CDR3 region has the DNA TGCGCCAGCAGCTTGGGCGGTCGGGCGGGAAATGAGCAGTTCTTC. This encodes CASSLGGRAGNEQFF.

The chain joins TRBV6-6 to TRBJ2-3; perhaps TRBD2 as D (6 bases). Germline loops: CDR1 MNHNY, CDR2 SVGAGI (reference sequence). Trimming took off 6 bases at V and 3 bases at J, with 13 bases between the two ends. CDR3 length equals 14 residues. For the CDR3, the DNA is TGTGCCAGCAGGACCGCCGCGGGGACAGATACGCAGTATTTT. Its translation: CASRTAAGTDTQYF.

V gene TRBV5-1 combines with J gene TRBJ1-2; TRBD1 might be the D (6 bases). The CDR3 is made up of 14 amino acids. Between the trimmed V and J ends, which lost 5 bases and 3 bases, there was a span of 14 bases. The germline V gene encodes CDR1 SGHRS and CDR2 YFSETQ. The CDR3 bases are TGCGCCAGCAGGCTACTAGGACAGTACTATGGCTACACCTTC. It translates to CASRLLGQYYGYTF. Full variable domain (rest looked up from reference TRBV5-1 and TRBJ1-2): KAGVTQTPRYLIKTRGQQVTLSCSPISGHRSVSWYQQTPGQGLQFLFEYFSETQRNKGNFPGRFSGRQFSNSRSEMNVSTLELGDSALYLCASRLLGQYYGYTFGSGTRLTVV.

V gene TRBV6-5 combines with J gene TRBJ2-5; TRBD2 matches at 7 bases. The CDR3 has 14 residues. The V and J ends lost 8 bases and 5 bases, in that order; junction bases with no gene match: 11. Germline lookup yields CDR1 MNHEY and CDR2 SVGAGI. DNA of the CDR3: TGTGCCAGCGGGGGGAGGGGCAGGGCTGAGACCCAGTACTTC. Encoded protein: CASGGRGRAETQYF.

The chain combines TRBV6-1 with TRBJ1-2; possibly TRBD1 for D (6 bases). This CDR3 is built from 14 residues. Per the germline V gene, CDR1 is MNHNS and CDR2 is SASEGT. The V and J ends lost 7 bases and 4 bases respectively, with 16 bases between them. The CDR3 sequence is CASTVDRLFYGYTF. Written as DNA, the CDR3 is TGTGCCAGCACCGTCGACAGGTTATTCTATGGCTACACCTTC.

The chain joins TRBV6-1 to TRBJ2-7, with D possibly being TRBD2 (6 bases). V was pared by 3 bases and J by 7 bases, with 16 bases between. Germline V gives CDR1 MNHNS, CDR2 SASEGT. The CDR3 has 14 amino acids. The CDR3 here is CASSEWGVTTEQYF. The CDR3 nucleotides read TGTGCCAGCAGTGAGTGGGGGGTGACTACTGAGCAGTACTTC.

CDR3 protein: CASSRSGTDRLETQYF. In DNA form, the CDR3 reads TGTGCCAGCAGCCGGTCCGGGACTGATCGCTTAGAGACCCAGTACTTC. The V gene is TRBV7-9, the J gene TRBJ2-5; D might be TRBD2 (6 bases). V lost 5 bases, J lost 4 bases, and 20 bases lay in between. The CDR3 consists of 16 residues. Germline CDR1 is SEHNR and CDR2 is FQNEAQ (reference sequence).

On this clone: At the DNA level, this CDR3 is encoded by other sequences in the same sample as well. This sequence joins TRBV7-2 and TRBJ2-5; D gene ambiguous. This CDR3 has 13 amino acids. CDR1 and CDR2 (germline): SGHTA, FQGNSA. V dropped 0 bases and J dropped 1 base, with 3 bases sitting between them. CDR3 in amino acids: CASSLAAQETQYF. The CDR3 bases are TGTGCCAGCAGCTTAGCGGCCCAAGAGACCCAGTACTTC.

The gene calls are TRBV5-1 and TRBJ2-5, with 11 bases matching TRBD2. Unmatched junction bases numbered 2, after V lost 0 bases and J lost 1 base. The germline V gene encodes CDR1 SGHRS and CDR2 YFSETQ. The CDR3 has 16 amino acids. The CDR3 DNA sequence: TGCGCCAGCAGCTTGGGGGGACTAGCGGTCCAAGAGACCCAGTACTTC. This sequence encodes CASSLGGLAVQETQYF.

In DNA form, the CDR3 reads TGTGCCAGTAGTATTTGGGGGCTAAGACAGGGGAGAGAAGAAAAACTGTTTTTT. This translates into CASSIWGLRQGREEKLFF. The rearrangement uses TRBV19 and TRBJ1-4, with TRBD1 matching over 8 bases. V gave up 3 bases and J gave up 8 bases; unmatched junction bases: 17. Germline V gene sequence: CDR1 LNHDA, CDR2 SQIVND (reference sequence). This CDR3 has 18 residues.

V is TRBV7-9 and J is TRBJ1-1; 7 nucleotides match TRBD1. V gave up 1 base and J gave up 1 base; unmatched junction bases: 6. The CDR3 length is 16 residues. Germline CDR1 reads SEHNR; CDR2 reads FQNEAQ (reference sequence). The CDR3 spells CASSLGYRGQNTEAFF. CDR3 DNA sequence: TGTGCCAGCAGCTTAGGTTACAGGGGACAGAACACTGAAGCTTTCTTT.

The chain combines TRBV19 with TRBJ2-5; weak D call: TRBD1 (6 bases). CDR3 length equals 13 residues. From germline, CDR1 is LNHDA and CDR2 SQIVND (reference sequence). Trimming removed 5 bases at V and 4 bases at J, with 11 bases between. CDR3 in amino acids: CASSPQGGETQYF. CDR3 in DNA: TGTGCCAGTAGTCCCCAAGGGGGAGAGACCCAGTACTTC.

The rearrangement uses TRBV5-1 and TRBJ2-3; TRBD1 matches 9 bases. The germline CDR1 and CDR2 sequences are SGHRS and YFSETQ. Trimming removed 4 bases from V and 7 bases from J; junction bases left unmatched: 10. The CDR3 loop spans 15 amino acids. For the CDR3, the DNA is TGCGCCAGCAGCCCGGGACAGGGAGGAGGTAATACGCAGTATTTT. As protein: CASSPGQGGGNTQYF.

The CDR3 reads CASSQDYEQFF. CDR3 bases: TGTGCCAGCAGTCAAGACTATGAGCAGTTCTTC. The chain couples TRBV5-4 to TRBJ2-1; D unclear. Germline values: CDR1 SGHNT, CDR2 YYREEE (reference sequence). CDR3 length: 11 residues. The germline V and J ends were trimmed by 5 bases and 8 bases, with 8 bases remaining between them. Supplemented by reference TRBV5-4 and TRBJ2-1, the full variable domain reads ETGVTQSPTHLIKTRGQQVTLRCSSQSGHNTVSWYQQALGQGPQFIFQYYREEENGRGNFPPRFSGLQFPNYSSELNVNALELDDSALYLCASSQDYEQFFGPGTRLTVL.

V and J are TRBV28 and TRBJ1-1; a possible D gene is TRBD1 (6 bases). Germline CDR1 is MDHEN and CDR2 is SYDVKM. Trimming stripped 3 bases from V and 3 bases from J, with 17 bases between. This CDR3 comprises 16 residues. The CDR3, as DNA: TGTGCCAGCAGTTTGGGGGGGGCGGAGAGCGACACTGAAGCTTTCTTT. This codes for CASSLGGAESDTEAFF.